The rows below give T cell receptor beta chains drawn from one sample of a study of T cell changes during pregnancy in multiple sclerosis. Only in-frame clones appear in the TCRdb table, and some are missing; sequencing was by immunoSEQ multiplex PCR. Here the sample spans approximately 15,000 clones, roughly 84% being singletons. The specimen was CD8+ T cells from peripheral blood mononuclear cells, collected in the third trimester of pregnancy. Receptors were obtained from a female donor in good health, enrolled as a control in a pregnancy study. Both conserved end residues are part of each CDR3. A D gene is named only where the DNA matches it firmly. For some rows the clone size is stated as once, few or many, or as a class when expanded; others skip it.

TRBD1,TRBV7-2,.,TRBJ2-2,CASSSRTGGTGELFF,TGTGCCAGCAGCTCCAGGACAGGGGGGACCGGGGAGCTGTTTTTT
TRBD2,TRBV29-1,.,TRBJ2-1,CSVEGAVLAASSYNEQFF,TGCAGCGTTGAAGGTGCCGTCCTAGCGGCGAGCTCCTACAATGAGCAGTTCTTC
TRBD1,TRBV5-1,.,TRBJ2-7,CASSSRDRGHEQYF,TGCGCCAGCAGCTCCCGGGACAGGGGGCACGAGCAGTACTTC
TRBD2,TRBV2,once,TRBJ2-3,CASSDARGGTDTQYF,TGTGCCAGCAGCGATGCCCGGGGGGGCACAGATACGCAGTATTTT
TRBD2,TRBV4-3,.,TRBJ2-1,CASSREGWDEQFF,TGCGCCAGCAGCCGGGAGGGGTGGGATGAGCAGTTCTTC
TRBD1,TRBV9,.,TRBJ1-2,CASSVAGTGEGYTF,TGTGCCAGCAGCGTCGCCGGGACAGGGGAGGGCTACACCTTC
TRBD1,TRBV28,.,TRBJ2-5,CASSRDSQYQETQYF,TGTGCCAGCAGTCGGGACAGCCAGTACCAAGAGACCCAGTACTTC
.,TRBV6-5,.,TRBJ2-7,CASSYQQGREQYF,TGTGCCAGCAGTTACCAGCAGGGTCGGGAGCAGTACTTC
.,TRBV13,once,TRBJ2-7,CASSPTPGGAPYEQYF,TGTGCCAGCAGCCCCACACCGGGGGGCGCACCCTACGAGCAGTACTTC
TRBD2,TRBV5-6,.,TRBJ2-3,CASSLVGEGDTQYF,TGTGCCAGCAGCTTGGTGGGGGAGGGGGATACGCAGTATTTT
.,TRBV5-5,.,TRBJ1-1,CASSRIDSRTEAFF,TGTGCCAGCAGCCGTATTGACAGTCGCACTGAAGCTTTCTTT
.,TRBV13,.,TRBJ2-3,CASSPGDTDTQYF,TGTGCCAGCAGCCCCGGGGACACAGATACGCAGTATTTT
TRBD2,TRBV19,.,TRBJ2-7,CASSTLAEYHPYEQYF,TGTGCCAGTAGTACCCTAGCGGAATACCACCCCTACGAGCAGTACTTC
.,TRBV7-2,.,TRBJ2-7,CASSFDRGSADEQYF,TGTGCCAGCAGCTTCGATAGAGGGAGTGCGGACGAGCAGTACTTC
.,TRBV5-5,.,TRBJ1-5,CASSPGPGDYSNQPQHF,TGTGCCAGCAGCCCCGGTCCGGGGGATTATAGCAATCAGCCCCAGCATTTT
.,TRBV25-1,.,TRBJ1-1,CASSEGGETEAFF,TGTGCCAGCAGTGAAGGGGGGGAGACTGAAGCTTTCTTT
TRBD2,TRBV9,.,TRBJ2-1,CASSVYNSGGFSYNEQFF,TGTGCCAGCAGCGTCTACAATAGCGGGGGGTTTTCCTACAATGAGCAGTTCTTC
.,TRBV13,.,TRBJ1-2,CASSSDRSPHGYTF,TGTGCCAGCAGCTCTGACAGGTCCCCCCATGGCTACACCTTC
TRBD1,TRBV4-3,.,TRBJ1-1,CASSPSRQGVEAFF,TGCGCCAGCAGCCCGAGTCGACAGGGGGTTGAAGCTTTCTTT
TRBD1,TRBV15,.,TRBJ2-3,CATSRGTGGPTDTQYF,TGTGCCACCAGCAGAGGGACAGGGGGGCCCACAGATACGCAGTATTTT
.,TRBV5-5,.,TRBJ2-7,CASSARDSYEQYF,TGTGCCAGCAGCGCTCGGGACTCCTACGAGCAGTACTTC
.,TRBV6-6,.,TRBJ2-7,CASSPGDTFLDEQYF,TGTGCCAGCAGCCCGGGAGACACCTTCTTGGACGAGCAGTACTTC
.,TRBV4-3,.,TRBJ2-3,CASSQEEGSADTQYF,TGCGCCAGCAGCCAAGAGGAGGGATCAGCAGATACGCAGTATTTT
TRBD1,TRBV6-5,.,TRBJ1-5,CASSPDRDPNQPQHF,TGTGCCAGCAGCCCGGACAGGGATCCTAATCAGCCCCAGCATTTT
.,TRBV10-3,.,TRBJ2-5,CASHPGVDSVRETQYF,TGTGCCAGCCATCCGGGAGTTGATAGCGTTCGAGAGACCCAGTACTTC
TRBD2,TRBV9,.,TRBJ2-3,CASGEASGAPTDTQYF,TGTGCCAGCGGCGAGGCTAGCGGGGCGCCCACAGATACGCAGTATTTT
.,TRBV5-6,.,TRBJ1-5,CASSFGGSNQPQHF,TGTGCCAGCAGCTTTGGCGGAAGCAATCAGCCCCAGCATTTT
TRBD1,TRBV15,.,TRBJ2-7,CATSLRGLPSYEQYF,TGTGCCACCAGCCTCAGGGGGCTCCCCTCCTACGAGCAGTACTTC
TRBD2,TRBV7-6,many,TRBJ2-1,CASSQGLAGGPYNEQFF,TGTGCCAGCAGCCAGGGACTAGCGGGAGGGCCCTACAATGAGCAGTTCTTC
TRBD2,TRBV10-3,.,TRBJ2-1,CAISARLAGGRVQFF,TGTGCCATCAGTGCCCGCCTAGCGGGAGGGCGAGTGCAGTTCTTC
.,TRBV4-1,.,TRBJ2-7,CASSQDGEEEQYF,TGCGCCAGCAGCCAAGATGGGGAGGAGGAGCAGTACTTC
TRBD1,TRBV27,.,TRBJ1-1,CASSKKEGATNTEAFF,TGTGCCAGCAGTAAAAAGGAGGGGGCCACGAACACTGAAGCTTTCTTT
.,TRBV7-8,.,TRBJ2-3,CASSPSLGTDTQYF,TGTGCCAGCAGCCCTAGTCTGGGCACAGATACGCAGTATTTT
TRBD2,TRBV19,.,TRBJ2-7,CASSPLLAGLGEQYF,TGTGCCAGTAGTCCCCTACTAGCGGGGTTAGGCGAGCAGTACTTC
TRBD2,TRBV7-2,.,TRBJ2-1,CASSLGTRVTYNEQFF,TGTGCCAGCAGCTTAGGGACTAGGGTAACCTACAATGAGCAGTTCTTC
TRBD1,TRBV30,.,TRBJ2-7,CAWSVLDRVFEQYF,TGTGCCTGGAGTGTACTGGACAGGGTATTCGAGCAGTACTTC
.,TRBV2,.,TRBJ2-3,CASNGIAGSFTDTQYF,TGTGCCAGCAATGGGATAGCTGGGAGCTTCACAGATACGCAGTATTTT
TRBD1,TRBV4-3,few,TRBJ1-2,CASSLDLGTGEGYGYTF,TGCGCCAGCAGCCTCGACTTAGGGACAGGGGAGGGCTATGGCTACACCTTC
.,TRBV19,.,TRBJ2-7,CASSIRGFANYEQYF,TGTGCCAGTAGTATTAGAGGGTTCGCGAACTACGAGCAGTACTTC
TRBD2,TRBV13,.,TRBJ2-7,CASSLGSGGFYEQYF,TGTGCCAGCAGCTTAGGTAGCGGGGGTTTCTACGAGCAGTACTTC
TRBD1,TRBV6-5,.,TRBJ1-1,CASSYSGRGDEAFF,TGTGCCAGCAGTTACTCTGGCAGGGGGGATGAAGCTTTCTTT
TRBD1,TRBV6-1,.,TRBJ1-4,CASSETWDSLSDEKLFF,TGTGCCAGCAGTGAAACTTGGGACAGCCTTTCGGATGAAAAACTGTTTTTT
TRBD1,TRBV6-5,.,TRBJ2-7,CASRTPGGYLYEQYF,TGTGCCAGCAGAACTCCAGGGGGCTATCTCTACGAGCAGTACTTC
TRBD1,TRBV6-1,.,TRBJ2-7,CASGGTGSYEQYF,TGTGCCAGCGGGGGGACAGGTTCCTACGAGCAGTACTTC
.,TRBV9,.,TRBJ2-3,CARSADTQYF,TGTGCGAGAAGCGCGGATACGCAGTATTTT
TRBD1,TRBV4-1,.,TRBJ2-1,CASSQAGTGFYNEQFF,TGCGCCAGCAGCCAAGCCGGGACAGGATTTTACAATGAGCAGTTCTTC
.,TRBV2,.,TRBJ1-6,CASSARLTGDSPLHF,TGTGCCAGCAGTGCACGACTTACGGGGGATTCACCCCTCCACTTT
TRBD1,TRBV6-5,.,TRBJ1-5,CASSYAQGDQPQHF,TGTGCCAGCAGTTACGCACAGGGGGATCAGCCCCAGCATTTT
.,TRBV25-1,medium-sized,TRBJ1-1,CASSEGGEAFF,TGTGCCAGCAGTGAAGGAGGGGAAGCTTTCTTT
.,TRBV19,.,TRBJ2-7,CASSIAGNPTYEQYF,TGTGCCAGTAGTATAGCCGGGAACCCCACCTACGAGCAGTACTTC
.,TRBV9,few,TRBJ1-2,CASGGVTYGYTF,TGTGCCAGCGGGGGGGTGACCTATGGCTACACCTTC
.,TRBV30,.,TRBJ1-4,CAARAYNEKLFF,TGTGCCGCCCGAGCCTATAATGAAAAACTGTTTTTT
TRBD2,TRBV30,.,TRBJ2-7,CAWSPMAGAYEQYF,TGTGCCTGGAGTCCCATGGCGGGGGCCTACGAGCAGTACTTC